Included here is one TCR beta chain sequence, with context. Its antigen remains unidentified. This sample stems from a study of T cells expressing NK-cell markers (dated by TCRdb to about 2020). Turning to the overall study: In sorted CD3+CD56+NKG2C+, CD3+CD56+NKG2C- and CD3+CD56-NKG2C+ T-cell subsets from 7 or 8 donors, TCR beta-chain repertoires were profiled. Among the eight sequenced donors, seven were HCMV-seropositive and one was HCMV-seronegative. Randomly selected healthy volunteers, three men and five women, were used as the eight sequenced donors. Libraries were sequenced as 2 x 150 bp reads on Illumina HiSeq 2000/2500, MiSeq or NextSeq.

Summary of the overall study and its limitations: Those dominant clonotypes were again the most abundant among CD3+CD56-NKG2C+ cells in several donors, at roughly 25-60.1%. It remained unclear whether the expanded NKG2C-expressing T cell clones were specific for HCMV antigens. In six donors, the dominant CD3+CD56+NKG2C+ clonotypes were among the top 10 CD8+ clonotypes and accounted for about 1.0-7.5% of CD8+ T cells.

The reads were generated on an Illumina HiSeq 2000. TCR beta cDNA libraries were made by 5'RACE template switching that added a universal primer site and unique molecular identifiers. cDNA synthesis was primed from the TCR beta constant segment, followed by two successive PCR amplification steps. Per the original workflow: Reads were demultiplexed and grouped by UMI with MIGEC, and clonotypes were assembled and quantified with MiTCR. Only TCR cDNA sequences supported by at least two reads were kept to exclude erroneous sequences. The tcR package was used for downstream repertoire analysis, and clonotypes were matched between fractions using CDR3 nucleotide sequence together with V segment. Antigen specificity was annotated against VDJdb with VDJmatch, allowing one amino acid substitution in CDR3. The reads, reprocessed by TCRdb, yield one row per CDR3 protein sequence and no DNA. The authors' filters were not applied to this entry. For this sample, the table gives about 430,000 distinct CDR3 sequences. Jointly, the top ten make up around 1.4% of the sample.

The germline V gene specifies ENHRY as CDR1 and SYGVKD as CDR2. There are 14 amino acids in the CDR3, from cysteine to phenylalanine inclusive. DNA for this receptor is not on file. HCMV serostatus was determined by detecting HCMV-specific IgG in serum with a commercial ELISA kit. Ficoll density gradient centrifugation was used to isolate peripheral blood mononuclear cells from blood. Specimen: blood T cells: a sorted CD56 or NKG2C T cell subset, CD4+ or CD8+ T cells, or bulk PBMC T cells (not recorded which). Recombination joined TRBV10-3 with TRBJ2-7; the D call from TCRdb, TRBD1, cannot be confirmed without DNA. This TCR was recovered from a woman aged 45 to 65 in good health. Donor details come from another sample of the same person, matched by shared clones. This receptor has the CDR3 CAIRSGTGGEGQYF.